This T cell receptor beta chain was documented in a study of preoperative IRX-2 immunotherapy in early breast cancer. Trimming left V 2 bases short and J 3 bases short, with 5 bases between. The CDR3 totals 12 residues. Germline values: CDR1 MDHEN, CDR2 SYDVKM. Treatment denoted: preoperative locoregional IRX-2 cytokine immunotherapy. Samples came from a phase Ib trial of preoperative locoregional IRX-2 cytokine immunotherapy. This table comes from immunoSEQ multiplex PCR, and its TCRdb copy is limited to in-frame clones, with some not included. In the table there are about 23,000 clones, around 96% of which are singletons.

The sequenced sample was tumor tissue, obtained after IRX-2 immunotherapy. V and J are TRBV28 and TRBJ2-7; D remains ambiguous. This sequence was found in a human donor with breast cancer. In DNA form, the CDR3 reads TGTGCCAGCAGTTTAGAGGTCTACGAGCAGTACTTC. Amino acid sequence: CASSLEVYEQYF.